These 8 T cell receptor beta chains were all obtained from the same sample, sequenced in a study of TIL therapy for anti-PD-1-resistant metastatic lung cancer. As for time point: pre-treatment sample, taken before nivolumab and TIL therapy. Sequencing used immunoSEQ v3. Method: immunoSEQ multiplex PCR; TCRdb's copy keeps in-frame clones and lacks some. The table shows tens of thousands of clones, with 74% occurring only once. This material consisted of blood, taken at baseline. The receptor set was obtained from a woman aged 30-79 years with non-small cell lung cancer.

The rearrangement links TRBV6-4 to TRBJ2-7; D is unclear. This CDR3 comprises 15 residues. Germline V lookup: CDR1 MRHNA, CDR2 SNTAGT. Trimming took 0 bases from V and 0 from J, leaving 9 bases between them. The CDR3 DNA follows: TGTGCCAGCAGTGACTCTCAACACAGCTCCTACGAGCAGTACTTC. Protein sequence: CASSDSQHSSYEQYF.

Only one count was recorded for this clone. Other DNA sequences in the sample encode the same CDR3. V and J are TRBV14 and TRBJ2-1, with a tentative D call TRBD2 (6 bases). Germline-derived CDR1 and CDR2 are SGHDN and FVKESK. This CDR3 has 12 residues. Trimming pared 6 bases from V and 7 bases from J, leaving 10 bases between. CDR3 loop: CASSRGWNEQFF. The CDR3 bases are TGTGCCAGCAGTCGGGGGTGGAATGAGCAGTTCTTC.

The gene calls are TRBV6-6 and TRBJ2-2, with 8 bases identical to TRBD2. This CDR3 has 15 residues. Per germline, CDR1 MNHNY and CDR2 SVGAGI (reference sequence). Germline trimming cut 8 bases from V and 1 base from J; bases unmatched to any gene: 6. As DNA, the CDR3 is TGTGCCAGCGTGGAACTAGCGGTGAACACCGGGGAGCTGTTTTTT. Translation gives CASVELAVNTGELFF.

This clone showed up just once. V usage is TRBV7-6 and J usage is TRBJ2-3, with D perhaps TRBD1 or TRBD2 (5 bases each). This CDR3 region has 14 residues. Germline V lookup: CDR1 SGHVS, CDR2 FNYEAQ. Trimming removed 7 bases at V and 0 bases at J, with 11 bases between. CDR3 bases: TGTGCCAGCACCCCCGGGACGAGCACAGATACGCAGTATTTT. Amino acid sequence: CASTPGTSTDTQYF.

This clone is a singleton in its sample. V is TRBV5-8 and J is TRBJ2-7; TRBD1 might be the D (5 bases). The CDR3 extends over 12 amino acids. Trimming cost V 1 base and J 6 bases, with 8 bases left between them. From germline, CDR1 is SGHTS and CDR2 YDEGEE. For the CDR3, the DNA is TGTGCCAGCAGCTTGCCAGGGTCCGAGCAGTACTTC. It encodes CASSLPGSEQYF.

The chain joins TRBV7-9 to TRBJ1-2; D is possibly TRBD1 (6 bases). Germline values: CDR1 SEHNR, CDR2 FQNEAQ (reference sequence). V gave up 5 bases and J gave up 1 base, with 17 bases separating them. CDR3 length: 16 residues. CDR3 nucleotide sequence: TGTGCCAGCAGCACCGACAGGCCTTCTAATAACTATGGCTACACCTTC. Residues: CASSTDRPSNNYGYTF.

The chain recombines TRBV5-4 with TRBJ2-5, with D hard to call. CDR1 is SGHNT, CDR2 YYREEE, per germline (reference sequence). Trimming shortened V by 4 bases and J by 5 bases, and 15 bases separated the two germline ends. The CDR3 consists of 14 residues. CDR3 coding DNA: TGTGCCAGCAGCCTAGACATGGCCGAGGAGACCCAGTACTTC. Translated, it gives CASSLDMAEETQYF.

J is TRBJ2-7 and V is TRBV5-1, with D tentatively TRBD2 (7 bases). Germline CDR1 reads SGHRS; CDR2 reads YFSETQ. Deletions cut 3 bases from V and 3 bases from J, with 13 bases between. This CDR3 spans 14 amino acids. The CDR3 sequence: CASSSAGADYEQYF. CDR3 bases: TGCGCCAGCAGCTCCGCGGGGGCCGACTACGAGCAGTACTTC.